This T cell receptor beta chain was sequenced for a study of T cell changes during pregnancy in multiple sclerosis (dated by TCRdb to the late 2010s). With regard to the full study: The study examined how the T cell repertoire changed over the course of pregnancy in women with multiple sclerosis.

To prepare the library, the immunoSEQ multiplex PCR assay was applied. Here the immuneACCESS table is served through TCRdb, limited to in-frame sequences with V and J called. Missing clones are a known gap in these copies; in checked studies unresolved V genes cover under half, and the rest lacks a known reason. This sample holds about 40,000 clones; 92% were observed only once. The ten largest clones represent 10% to 15% of the sample. The CDR3 measures 14 amino acids from cysteine to phenylalanine. Left in the record is the CDR3 DNA by itself, 42 bases read in frame from the first base. Clipping removes 5 bases from V and 3 bases from J, with 6 as the unmatched junction base count. CDR1 and CDR2, per the germline V gene, are MGHRA and YSYEKL. In the case of this clone: Its antigen is currently not known. No base quality values were provided; no much bigger clone lies one nucleotide off.

This receptor was obtained from a female donor with multiple sclerosis, enrolled in a pregnancy study. Sequencing was performed on CD8+ T cells from peripheral blood mononuclear cells, taken in the first trimester of pregnancy. The sequence links TRBV4-1 to TRBJ1-1, and 7 bases in between align with TRBD1. The nucleotides read TGCGCCAGCAGCACGGCGACAGGGTACACTGAAGCTTTCTTT. Its coded protein is CASSTATGYTEAFF.